This passage covers 9 T cell receptor beta chains from one sample sequenced in a study of T cell changes during pregnancy in multiple sclerosis. The table came from immunoSEQ multiplex PCR; TCRdb's copy has only in-frame clones and leaves some out. The data contain about 74,000 clones, roughly nine tenths of them singletons. The sequenced sample was peripheral blood, obtained before pregnancy. These receptors were taken from a female donor with multiple sclerosis, enrolled in a pregnancy study.

The V call is TRBV5-6, the J call TRBJ2-2; no reliable D call. V was pared by 0 bases and J by 7 bases, with 10 bases between. The CDR3 is made up of 14 amino acids. CDR1 SGHDT and CDR2 YYEEEE come from the germline V gene. The CDR3 nucleotides are TGTGCCAGCAGCTTGGTTAACCCCGGCGGGGAGCTGTTTTTT. It is translated as CASSLVNPGGELFF. The variable domain in full, completed from reference TRBV5-6 and TRBJ2-2, reads DAGVTQSPTHLIKTRGQQVTLRCSPKSGHDTVSWYQQALGQGPQFIFQYYEEEERQRGNFPDRFSGHQFPNYSSELNVNALLLGDSALYLCASSLVNPGGELFFGEGSRLTVL.

The chain links TRBV4-1 to TRBJ1-5, with 9 bases aligning to TRBD1. The CDR3 runs to 16 residues. The germline V gene encodes CDR1 MGHRA and CDR2 YSYEKL. Unmatched junction bases numbered 7, after V lost 4 bases and J lost 3 bases. CDR3 DNA: TGCGCCAGCAGCCCGGGACAGGGCGGCGACAATCAGCCCCAGCATTTT. Its translation is CASSPGQGGDNQPQHF.

This rearrangement joins TRBV7-2 to TRBJ1-2, with no clear D. Germline V CDR1 and CDR2: SGHTA, FQGNSA. The V and J ends lost 1 base and 8 bases respectively, with 11 bases between them. The CDR3 has 13 residues. CDR3 sequence: CASSLEQRVGYTF. The CDR3 region has the DNA TGTGCCAGCAGCTTAGAACAGAGGGTAGGCTACACCTTC.

The genes are TRBV29-1 and TRBJ1-1; D gene ambiguous. The ends were cut back, 4 bases at V and 0 bases at J, with 9 bases in the middle. In germline, CDR1 is SQVTM, CDR2 ANQGSEA. This CDR3 contains 13 residues. Written as DNA, the CDR3 is TGCAGCGTTGCATTCGGGATGAACACTGAAGCTTTCTTT. Its translation: CSVAFGMNTEAFF.

The genes are TRBV7-9 and TRBJ1-1, with D uncertain. This CDR3 has 10 residues. The V and J ends lost 6 bases and 5 bases respectively, with 4 bases between them. Germline CDR1 reads SEHNR; CDR2 reads FQNEAQ (reference sequence). In DNA form, the CDR3 reads TGTGCCAGCAGTCGTACTGAAGCTTTCTTT. Encoded protein: CASSRTEAFF.

V usage is TRBV4-3 and J usage is TRBJ2-7, with 8 bases fitting TRBD1. This CDR3 spans 16 amino acids. Trimming removed 4 bases from V and 3 bases from J; junction bases left unmatched: 11. Germline CDR1 LGHNA, CDR2 YSLEER. The CDR3 loop reads CASSRGTGVDNYEQYF. The CDR3 coding sequence is TGCGCCAGCAGCCGGGGGACAGGAGTAGATAACTACGAGCAGTACTTC.

This chain uses TRBV4-2 with TRBJ1-5, with TRBD1 matching 9 bases. The germline V gene has CDR1 LGHNA and CDR2 YNFKEQ. V shed 5 bases, J shed 4 bases, and the junction held 6 bases outside the gene matches. CDR3 size: 15 residues. The CDR3 DNA reads TGTGCCAGCAGCGACCGGGACAGGGTAAATCAGCCCCAGCATTTT. The encoded protein is CASSDRDRVNQPQHF.

The chain employs TRBV6-5 and TRBJ1-3; 7 nucleotides match TRBD1. V dropped 4 bases and J dropped 1; count of bases not matched to a gene: 7. The CDR3 is 16 amino acids. Germline V gives CDR1 MNHEY, CDR2 SVGAGI. The CDR3 sequence: CASSSTTGWSGNTIYF. The CDR3 DNA sequence: TGTGCCAGCAGTTCCACGACAGGGTGGTCTGGAAACACCATATATTTT.

J is TRBJ1-1 and V is TRBV29-1; D may be TRBD1 (6 bases). Trimming left V 6 bases short and J 1 base short, with 9 bases between. The CDR3 contains 12 residues. Germline V gene sequence: CDR1 SQVTM, CDR2 ANQGSEA. The CDR3 bases are TGCAGCGTCGCGACAGGGAACACTGAAGCTTTCTTT. This gives the protein CSVATGNTEAFF.